There are a few counts of the clone carrying this T cell receptor beta chain. Its antigen is not identified. Germline V lookup: CDR1 SGHTA, CDR2 FQGNSA. The CDR3 is made up of 12 amino acids. V was cut by 1 base and J by 7 bases, with 5 bases left in between. This entry is derived from a study of beta chain features in type 1 diabetes. Study-wide results and caveats: Type 1 diabetes patients showed a moderate but significant shortening of TCRB CDR3s in all four CD4+ subsets.

Expressed TCRB transcripts were sequenced because the entire RNA isolate underwent reverse transcription. Assay used: immunoSEQ multiplex PCR; TCRdb lists only in-frame clones, some missing. Of a few hundred thousand clones listed, about 12% were seen once; the top ten hold over 0.008%. Sequencing was performed on naive CD4+ T cells from blood. The chain uses TRBV7-2 and TRBJ2-1; D unresolved. The TCR sequence derives from a woman aged 18-29 years with type 1 diabetes. CDR3: CASSLGLNEQFF. In DNA, the CDR3 is TGTGCCAGCAGCTTAGGCCTAAATGAGCAGTTCTTC.